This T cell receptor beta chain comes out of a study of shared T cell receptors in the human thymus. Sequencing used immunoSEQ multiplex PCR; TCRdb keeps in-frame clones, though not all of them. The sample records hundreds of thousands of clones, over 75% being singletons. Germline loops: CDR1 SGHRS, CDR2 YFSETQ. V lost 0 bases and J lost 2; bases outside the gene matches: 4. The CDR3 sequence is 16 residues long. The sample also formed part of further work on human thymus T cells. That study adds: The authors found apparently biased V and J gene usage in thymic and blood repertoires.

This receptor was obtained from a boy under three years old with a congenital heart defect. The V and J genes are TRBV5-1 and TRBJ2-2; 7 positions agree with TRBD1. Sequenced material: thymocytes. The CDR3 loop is CASSLGQGNNTGELFF. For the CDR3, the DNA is TGCGCCAGCAGCTTGGGACAGGGAAATAACACCGGGGAGCTGTTTTTT.